This TCR beta chain was sequenced for a study of cytomegalovirus exposure and HLA in healthy donors. With V trimmed by 5 bases and J by 3 bases, 10 bases remained unmatched. This CDR3 has 16 residues. The PCR employed 60 Vbeta primers together with 13 Jbeta primers. The data were produced by immunoSEQ multiplex PCR, yet TCRdb's version contains in-frame clones alone and is incomplete. This table has around 93,000 clones, about 79% appearing once. The chain recombines TRBV23-1 with TRBJ1-5; TRBD1 aligns across 7 bases. TRBV23-1 is an ORF for which the function is uncertain. The source is a man aged 45-65 years in good health and CMV-seronegative. The sample comprised PBMCs. The CDR3 reads CASSKTGAQNNQPQHF. CDR3 DNA: TGCGCCAGCAGTAAAACAGGGGCCCAAAACAATCAGCCCCAGCATTTT.